This entry concerns a single T cell receptor (beta chain). Its matching antigen is unknown. Libraries were prepared by immunoSEQ multiplex PCR; TCRdb keeps only in-frame clonotypes and omits some of them. The sample lists some 31,000 clones; roughly 92% were seen once. This entry is derived from a study of OX40 agonist ivuxolimab in advanced cancers. The CDR3 runs to 13 residues. The germline V and J ends were trimmed by 1 base and 4 bases, with 7 bases remaining between them. Germline values: CDR1 MNHEY, CDR2 SMNVEV (reference sequence). Findings and limits, study-wide: Among T cells, CD8+ cells averaged more expanded clones than CD4+ cells.

The source was CD4+ or CD8+ T cells sorted from blood, collected in a trial of the OX40 agonist ivuxolimab. The V call is TRBV27, the J call TRBJ1-2; D is unclear. This sequence originates from an adult with an advanced solid tumor such as melanoma, head and neck, liver or kidney cancer. The CDR3 loop reads CASSLLGSYGYTF. CDR3 in DNA: TGTGCCAGCAGTTTATTGGGGAGCTATGGCTACACCTTC.